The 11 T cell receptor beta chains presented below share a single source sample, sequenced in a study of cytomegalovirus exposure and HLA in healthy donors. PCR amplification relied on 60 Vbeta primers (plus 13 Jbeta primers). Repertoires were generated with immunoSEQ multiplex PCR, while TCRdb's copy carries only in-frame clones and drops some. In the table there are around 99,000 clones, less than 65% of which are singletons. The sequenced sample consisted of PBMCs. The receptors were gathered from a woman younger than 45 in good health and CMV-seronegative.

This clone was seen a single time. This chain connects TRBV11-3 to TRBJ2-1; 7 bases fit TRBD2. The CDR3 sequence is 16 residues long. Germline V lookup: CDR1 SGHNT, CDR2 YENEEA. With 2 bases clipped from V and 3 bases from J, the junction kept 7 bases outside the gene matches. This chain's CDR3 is CASSLRGGSVYNEQFF. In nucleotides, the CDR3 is TGTGCCAGCAGCTTAAGGGGAGGGTCCGTCTACAATGAGCAGTTCTTC.

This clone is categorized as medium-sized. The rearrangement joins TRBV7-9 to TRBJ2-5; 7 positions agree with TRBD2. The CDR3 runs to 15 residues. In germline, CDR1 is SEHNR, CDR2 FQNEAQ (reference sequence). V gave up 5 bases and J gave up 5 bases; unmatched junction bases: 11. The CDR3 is CASSLRRGSRETQYF. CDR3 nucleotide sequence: TGTGCCAGCAGCCTCAGGCGGGGGTCCAGGGAGACCCAGTACTTC.

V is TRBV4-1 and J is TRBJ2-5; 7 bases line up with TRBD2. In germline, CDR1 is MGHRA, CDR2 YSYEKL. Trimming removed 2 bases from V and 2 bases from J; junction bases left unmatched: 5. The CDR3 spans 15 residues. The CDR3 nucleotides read TGCGCCAGCAGCCAACCGGGACTAACTCAAGAGACCCAGTACTTC. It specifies CASSQPGLTQETQYF.

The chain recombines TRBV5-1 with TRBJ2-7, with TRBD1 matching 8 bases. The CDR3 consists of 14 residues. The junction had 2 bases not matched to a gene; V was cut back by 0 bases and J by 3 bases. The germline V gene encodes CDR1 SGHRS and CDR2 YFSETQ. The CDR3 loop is CASSLAGTGYEQYF. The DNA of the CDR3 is TGCGCCAGCAGCTTGGCCGGGACAGGCTACGAGCAGTACTTC. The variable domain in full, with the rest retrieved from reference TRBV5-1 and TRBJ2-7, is KAGVTQTPRYLIKTRGQQVTLSCSPISGHRSVSWYQQTPGQGLQFLFEYFSETQRNKGNFPGRFSGRQFSNSRSEMNVSTLELGDSALYLCASSLAGTGYEQYFGPGTRLTVT.

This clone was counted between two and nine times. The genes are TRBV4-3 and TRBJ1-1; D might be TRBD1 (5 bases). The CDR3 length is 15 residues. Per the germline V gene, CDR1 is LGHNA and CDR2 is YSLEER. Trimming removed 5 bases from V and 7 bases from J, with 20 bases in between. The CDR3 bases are TGCGCCAGCAGCGAACATTCGACGGGGGGTGGTGAAGCTTTCTTT. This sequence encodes CASSEHSTGGGEAFF.

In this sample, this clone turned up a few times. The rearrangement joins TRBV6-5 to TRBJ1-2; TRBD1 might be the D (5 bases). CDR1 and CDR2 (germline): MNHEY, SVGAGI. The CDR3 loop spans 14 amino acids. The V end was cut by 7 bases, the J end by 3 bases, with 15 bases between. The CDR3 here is CASKKAQGHYGYTF. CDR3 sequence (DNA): TGTGCCAGCAAGAAAGCTCAGGGCCACTATGGCTACACCTTC.

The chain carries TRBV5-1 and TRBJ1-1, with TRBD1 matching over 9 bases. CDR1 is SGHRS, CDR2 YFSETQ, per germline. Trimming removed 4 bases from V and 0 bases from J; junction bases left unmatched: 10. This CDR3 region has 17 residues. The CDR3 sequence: CASSPGQGLGMNTEAFF. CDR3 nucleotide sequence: TGCGCCAGCAGCCCGGGACAGGGACTAGGCATGAACACTGAAGCTTTCTTT.

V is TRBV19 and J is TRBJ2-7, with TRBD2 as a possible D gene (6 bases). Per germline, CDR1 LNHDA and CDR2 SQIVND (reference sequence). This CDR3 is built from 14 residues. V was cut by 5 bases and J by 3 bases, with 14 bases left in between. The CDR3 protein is CASSSRDGGYEQYF. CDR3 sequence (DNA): TGTGCCAGTAGTTCCCGGGACGGGGGCTACGAGCAGTACTTC.

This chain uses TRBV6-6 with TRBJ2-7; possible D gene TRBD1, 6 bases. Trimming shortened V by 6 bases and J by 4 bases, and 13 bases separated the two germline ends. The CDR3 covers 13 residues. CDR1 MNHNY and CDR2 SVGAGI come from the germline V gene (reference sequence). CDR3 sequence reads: CASSSDRRYEQYF. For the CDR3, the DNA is TGTGCCAGCAGCTCCGACAGGAGATACGAGCAGTACTTC.

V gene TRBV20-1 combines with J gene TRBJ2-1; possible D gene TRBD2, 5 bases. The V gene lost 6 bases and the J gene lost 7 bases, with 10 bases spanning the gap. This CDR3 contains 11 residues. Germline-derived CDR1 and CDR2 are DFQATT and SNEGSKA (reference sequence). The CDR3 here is CSATLANEQFF. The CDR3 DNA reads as TGCAGTGCAACCCTAGCAAATGAGCAGTTCTTC.

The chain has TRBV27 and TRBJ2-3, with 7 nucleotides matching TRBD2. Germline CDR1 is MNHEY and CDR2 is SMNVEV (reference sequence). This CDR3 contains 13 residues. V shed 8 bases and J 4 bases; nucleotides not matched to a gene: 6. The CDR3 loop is CASGLERPDTQYF. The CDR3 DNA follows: TGTGCCAGCGGACTAGAGCGGCCAGATACGCAGTATTTT.